This paragraph covers one T cell receptor (beta chain) sequence. These data are taken from a study of blood T cell repertoires in COVID-19. Study in general: The United States, Italy and Spain provided the acute and convalescent COVID-19 samples. Sources were T cells, B-cell-depleted T cells, or PBMCs; the material itself was cDNA or gDNA.

Original handling: Amplification with reference gene primers provided the estimates of nucleated cell counts. Only in-frame clones appear in the TCRdb table, and some are missing; sequencing was by immunoSEQ multiplex PCR. Clonal size and the V and J genes are those of that table, whereas D and trimming came from the DNA. The repertoire consists of 24,000 or so clones, with around 90% occurring once and the leading ten covering about 13%. The CDR3 length is 14 residues. The V segment lost 4 bases and the J segment 7 bases; nucleotides outside the gene matches: 7. Germline loops: CDR1 MNHEY, CDR2 SVGAGI.

The clonotype originates from a human donor in a cohort sampled during active COVID-19. The donor label of this sample is uncertain. The chain couples TRBV6-5 to TRBJ1-1, with 9 nucleotides matching TRBD1. Material for sequencing was peripheral blood. Written as DNA, the CDR3 is TGTGCCAGCAGTTTCCGGACAGGGGCGTTTGAAGCTTTCTTT. It codes for CASSFRTGAFEAFF.